The subject of this entry is one T cell receptor beta chain. The source of the sample is a study of shared T cell receptors in the human thymus. TCRdb's copy holds only in-frame clones and misses some; the assay was immunoSEQ multiplex PCR. The profile shows 500,000 to 850,000 clones, approximately 87% of them singletons. Germline CDR1 reads GTSNPN; CDR2 reads SVGIG (reference sequence). CDR3 size: 13 residues. The V gene lost 7 bases and the J gene lost 5 bases, with 14 bases spanning the gap. This sample was also put to use in a study of human thymus T cells.

This sequence originates from a boy in the first two years of life with a congenital heart defect. Material: thymocytes. The rearrangement uses TRBV30 and TRBJ1-4; tentative D call: TRBD1 (5 bases). The CDR3 region is CASTQGANEKLFF. CDR3 DNA: TGTGCCTCGACCCAGGGTGCGAATGAAAAACTGTTTTTT.